This record concerns one T cell receptor beta chain sequence. Its specificity is not known. Other DNA sequences within the sample encode an identical CDR3. The data belong to a study of beta chain features in type 1 diabetes. Study-wide points: PCR could preferentially amplify shorter templates, alike in patients and controls.

Germline V gene sequence: CDR1 SGHTA, CDR2 FQGNSA. The trim removed 1 base at V and 4 bases at J, leaving 2 bases unmatched. There are 15 residues in the CDR3. A CD45RO/CCR7/CD25/CD127/CD95/CD27 panel sorted naive, central memory, regulatory and stem cell-like memory CD4+ cells. All of the sorted populations showed purity greater than 95%. Expressed TCRB transcripts were sequenced after all isolated RNA was converted to cDNA. Measured with immunoSEQ multiplex PCR; TCRdb has only the in-frame clones, and not every one. This table has around 450,000 clones, roughly an eighth appearing once. Sequences were obtained from naive CD4+ T cells from blood. This TCR came from a woman aged 18-29 years in good health. V is TRBV7-2 and J is TRBJ2-1; 9 bases align to TRBD2. The CDR3 DNA is TGTGCCAGCAGCTTAGGACTAGCGGCGTACAATGAGCAGTTCTTC. Amino acids: CASSLGLAAYNEQFF.